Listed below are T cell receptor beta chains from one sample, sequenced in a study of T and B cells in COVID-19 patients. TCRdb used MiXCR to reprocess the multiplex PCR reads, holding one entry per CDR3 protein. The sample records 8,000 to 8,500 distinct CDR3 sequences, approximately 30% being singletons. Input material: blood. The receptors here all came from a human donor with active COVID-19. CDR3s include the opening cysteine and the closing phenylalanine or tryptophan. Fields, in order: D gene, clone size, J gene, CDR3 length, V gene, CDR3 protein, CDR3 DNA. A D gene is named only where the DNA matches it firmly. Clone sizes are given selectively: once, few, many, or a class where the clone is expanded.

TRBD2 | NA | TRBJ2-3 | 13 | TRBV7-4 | CASSAGGPWGQYF | TGTGCCAGCAGCGCGGGGGGGCCATGGGGACAGTATTTT
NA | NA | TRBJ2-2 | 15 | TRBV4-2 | CASTQDRTNTGELFF | TGCGCCAGCACCCAAGATCGGACGAACACCGGGGAGCTGTTTTTT
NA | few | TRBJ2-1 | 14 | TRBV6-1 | CASSFKDREGEQFF | TGTGCCAGCAGTTTCAAGGACAGGGAGGGTGAGCAGTTCTTC
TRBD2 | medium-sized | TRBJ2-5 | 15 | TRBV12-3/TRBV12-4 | CASTKREGYQETQYF | TGTGCCAGCACCAAAAGGGAGGGGTACCAAGAGACCCAGTACTTC
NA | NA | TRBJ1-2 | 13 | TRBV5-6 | CASSSLQGYGYTF | TGTGCCAGCAGCTCATTACAGGGTTATGGCTACACCTTC
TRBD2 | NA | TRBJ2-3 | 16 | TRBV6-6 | CASSYGRGVSTDTQYF | TGTGCCAGCAGTTACGGGCGGGGGGTTAGCACAGATACGCAGTATTTT
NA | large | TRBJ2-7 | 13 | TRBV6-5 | CASSEGHLYEQYF | TGTGCCAGCAGTGAGGGACACCTATACGAGCAGTACTTC
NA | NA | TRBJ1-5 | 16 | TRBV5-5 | CASSLVSTLSNQPQHF | TGTGCCAGCAGCTTGGTCAGTACCCTTAGCAATCAGCCCCAGCATTTT
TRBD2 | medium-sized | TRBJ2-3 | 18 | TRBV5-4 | CASSLMGLGVVSTDTQYF | TGTGCCAGCAGCTTGATGGGACTAGGGGTGGTAAGCACAGATACGCAGTATTTT
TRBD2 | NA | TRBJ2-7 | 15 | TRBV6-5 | CASSPGLAGPYEQYF | TGTGCCAGCAGTCCCGGACTAGCGGGGCCCTACGAGCAGTACTTC
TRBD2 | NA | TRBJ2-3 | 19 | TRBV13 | CASSSWELSGGASTDTQYF | TGTGCCAGCAGCTCCTGGGAGCTGAGCGGGGGGGCTAGCACAGATACGCAGTATTTT
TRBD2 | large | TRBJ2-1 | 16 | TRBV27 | CASSLDGLASYNEQFF | TGTGCCAGCAGTTTAGACGGACTAGCCTCCTACAATGAGCAGTTCTTC
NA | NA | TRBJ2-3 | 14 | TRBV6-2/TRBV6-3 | CASRGGGASDTQYF | TGTGCCAGCAGGGGCGGCGGGGCCTCAGATACGCAGTATTTT
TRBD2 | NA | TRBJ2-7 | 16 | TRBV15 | CATSRETGGRAYEQYF | TGTGCCACCAGCAGAGAAACGGGGGGGAGGGCCTACGAGCAGTACTTC
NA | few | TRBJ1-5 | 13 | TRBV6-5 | CASSWGSNQPQHF | TGTGCCAGCAGTTGGGGTAGCAATCAGCCCCAGCATTTT
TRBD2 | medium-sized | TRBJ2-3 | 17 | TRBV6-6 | CASRPSGDYTSTDTQYF | TGTGCCAGCAGACCTAGCGGGGACTACACTAGCACAGATACGCAGTATTTT
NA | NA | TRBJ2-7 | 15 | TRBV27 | CASSLLTDPRPEQYF | TGTGCCAGCAGCTTACTGACAGACCCAAGGCCCGAGCAGTACTTC
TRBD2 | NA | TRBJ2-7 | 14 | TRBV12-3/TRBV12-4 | CASSLYGGGGEQYF | TGTGCCAGCAGTTTGTACGGCGGGGGAGGAGAGCAGTACTTC
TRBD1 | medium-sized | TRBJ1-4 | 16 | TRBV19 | CASSTGGRGANEKLFF | TGTGCCAGCTCGACAGGGGGCCGGGGAGCTAATGAAAAACTGTTTTTT
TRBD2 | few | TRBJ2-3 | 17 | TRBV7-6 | CASSLGILAGGTDTQYF | TGTGCCAGCAGCTTAGGGATACTAGCGGGGGGCACAGATACGCAGTATTTT
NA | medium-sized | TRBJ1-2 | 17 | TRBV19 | CASSIGTAGVANYGYTF | TGTGCCAGTAGTATCGGGACCGCAGGGGTGGCAAACTATGGCTACACCTTC
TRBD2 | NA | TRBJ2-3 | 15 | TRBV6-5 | CASSRAGPGTDTQYF | TGTGCCAGCAGTCGAGCGGGGCCAGGCACAGATACGCAGTATTTT
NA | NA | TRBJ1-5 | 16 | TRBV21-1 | CASSPNFKGADQPQHF | TGTGCCAGCAGCCCGAACTTCAAGGGGGCCGATCAGCCCCAGCATTTT
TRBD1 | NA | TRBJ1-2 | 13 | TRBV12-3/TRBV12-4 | CASSLYRGLGYTF | TGTGCCAGCAGTTTATATAGGGGGCTAGGCTACACCTTC
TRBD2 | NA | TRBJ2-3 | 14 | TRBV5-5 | CASTDGGAPDTQYF | TGTGCCAGCACCGACGGGGGGGCCCCAGATACGCAGTATTTT
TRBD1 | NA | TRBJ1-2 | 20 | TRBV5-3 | CARSLGSVWDRGVLVYGYTF | TGTGCCAGAAGCTTGGGGAGTGTTTGGGACAGGGGAGTATTAGTCTATGGCTACACCTTC
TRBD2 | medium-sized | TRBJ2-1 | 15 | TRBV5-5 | CASSLEAGDYNEQFF | TGTGCCAGCAGCTTGGAAGCGGGGGACTACAATGAGCAGTTCTTC
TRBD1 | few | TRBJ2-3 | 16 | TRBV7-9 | CASSSDPGTGPDTQYF | TGTGCCAGCAGCTCCGACCCCGGGACAGGGCCAGATACGCAGTATTTT
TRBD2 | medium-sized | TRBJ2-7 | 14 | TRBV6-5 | CASRIAGGLGEQYF | TGTGCCAGCAGAATAGCGGGGGGGCTAGGCGAGCAGTACTTC
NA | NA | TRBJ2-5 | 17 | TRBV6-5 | CASNPRRGGFSDETQYF | TGTGCCAGCAATCCGAGGAGGGGGGGGTTCTCTGATGAGACCCAGTACTTC
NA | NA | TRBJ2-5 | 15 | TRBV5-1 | CAPAWGGGHQETQYF | TGCGCACCGGCTTGGGGGGGGGGGCACCAAGAGACCCAGTACTTC
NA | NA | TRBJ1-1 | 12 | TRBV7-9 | CASSPERAATFF | TGTGCCAGCAGCCCCGAGAGGGCGGCAACTTTCTTT
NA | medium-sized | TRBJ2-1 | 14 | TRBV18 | CASSPRAEKNEQFF | TGTGCCAGCTCACCAAGAGCGGAGAAGAATGAGCAGTTCTTC
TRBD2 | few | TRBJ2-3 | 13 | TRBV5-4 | CASRAGGQDTQYF | TGTGCCAGCCGAGCGGGGGGGCAAGATACGCAGTATTTT
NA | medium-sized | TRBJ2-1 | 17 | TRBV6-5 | CASSHRGLGNPYNEQFF | TGTGCCAGCAGCCACCGGGGCCTAGGGAATCCTTACAATGAGCAGTTCTTC
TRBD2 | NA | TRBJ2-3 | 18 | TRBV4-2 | CASSQDFGGGPSTDTQYF | TGTGCCAGCAGCCAAGATTTCGGGGGGGGGCCAAGCACAGATACGCAGTATTTT
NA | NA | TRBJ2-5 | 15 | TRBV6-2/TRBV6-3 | CASSYSFSLAETQYF | TGTGCCAGCAGTTACTCGTTTTCCCTGGCCGAGACCCAGTACTTC
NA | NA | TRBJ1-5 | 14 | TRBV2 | CASSDDRGNQPQHF | TGTGCCAGCAGTGATGATAGAGGGAATCAGCCCCAGCATTTT
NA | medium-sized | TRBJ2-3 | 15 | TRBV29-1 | CSVSGGSSFLDTQYF | TGCAGCGTCTCAGGGGGGTCGTCGTTTTTAGATACGCAGTATTTT
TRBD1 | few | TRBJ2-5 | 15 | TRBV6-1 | CASTSDRAGRSSQYF | TGTGCCAGCACATCCGACAGGGCTGGGCGGTCCTCCCAGTACTTC
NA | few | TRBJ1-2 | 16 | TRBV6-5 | CASTQGRGSLNYGYTF | TGTGCCAGCACCCAAGGCCGGGGGAGTCTCAACTATGGCTACACCTTC